This T cell receptor beta chain was recovered during a study of blood T cell repertoires in COVID-19. This CDR3 contains 15 residues. Germline V CDR1 and CDR2: LNHDA, SQIVND (reference sequence). The V gene lost 3 bases and the J gene lost 0 bases, with 9 bases spanning the gap. Repertoires were generated with immunoSEQ multiplex PCR, while TCRdb's copy carries only in-frame clones and drops some. In the table there are about 200,000 clones, roughly 90% of which are singletons. The sequence came from a woman aged 18-29 years who had recovered from COVID-19. The chain employs TRBV19 and TRBJ1-3, with no clear D. The sample taken for sequencing was PBMCs or T cells enriched from blood (not recorded which). For the CDR3, the DNA is TGTGCCAGTAGTATCAGCGCCAACTCTGGAAACACCATATATTTT. This encodes CASSISANSGNTIYF.